Following are 5 T cell receptor beta chains from one sample sequenced in a study of T cells in Graves' hyperthyroidism and ophthalmopathy. The CDR3 regions of TCR beta were amplified from RNA transcripts. A first-round RT-PCR of the TCR CDR3 used the HTBI primer set. One entry per CDR3 protein results from TCRdb running MiXCR on the multiplex PCR reads. The sample carries some 720,000 distinct CDR3 sequences, about 16% recorded once. Specimen: blood. Source of these receptors: a man aged 18-30 years with Graves' hyperthyroidism.

This clonotype was seen many times. The chain uses TRBV2 and TRBJ2-7; D is uncertain. The CDR3 runs to 11 residues. The V end lost 6 bases, the J end lost 3 bases, and 6 bases lay between the germline ends. Per germline, CDR1 SNHLY and CDR2 FYNNEI. CDR3 sequence reads: CASREYYEQYF. Written as DNA, the CDR3 is TGTGCCAGCAGGGAGTACTACGAGCAGTACTTC. The complete variable domain, with remaining parts taken from reference TRBV2 and TRBJ2-7, reads EPEVTQTPSHQVTQMGQEVILRCVPISNHLYFYWYRQILGQKVEFLVSFYNNEISEKSEIFDDQFSVERPDGSNFTLKIRSTKLEDSAMYFCASREYYEQYFGPGTRLTVT.

This clonotype was recorded many times. This chain joins TRBV6-1 and TRBJ1-2; possible D gene TRBD1, 5 bases. V lost 4 bases to trimming and J lost 7 bases, with 19 bases between them. Germline V gene lookup returns CDR1 MNHNS and CDR2 SASEGT. The CDR3 is 15 residues long. In DNA form, the CDR3 reads TGTGCCAGCAGTGCGGACTGGGGCGACACGGCTGGCTACACCTTC. The encoded protein is CASSADWGDTAGYTF.

Concerning this clonotype itself: This could be a read error, since a much larger clone is one nucleotide away. As DNA, the CDR3 is TGTGCCAGCATCTTAGTTCCTGATTATGAGCAGTTCTTC. Its translation: CASILVPDYEQFF. The V call is TRBV7-9, the J call TRBJ2-1, with unresolved D. CDR1 and CDR2 (germline): SEHNR, FQNEAQ (reference sequence). The CDR3 has 13 amino acids.

The rearrangement joins TRBV9 to TRBJ2-7; 7 nucleotides line up with TRBD2. Germline V gene lookup returns CDR1 SGDLS and CDR2 YYNGEE. The ends lost 0 bases at V and 0 bases at J; junction bases unmatched: 3. This CDR3 region has 15 residues. In DNA, the CDR3 is TGTGCCAGCAGCGTAGATGGGGGGGTCTCCTACGAGCAGTACTTC. Amino acid sequence: CASSVDGGVSYEQYF. Filled out from reference TRBV9 and TRBJ2-7, the complete variable domain reads DSGVTQTPKHLITATGQRVTLRCSPRSGDLSVYWYQQSLDQGLQFLIQYYNGEERAKGNILERFSAQQFPDLHSELNLSSLELGDSALYFCASSVDGGVSYEQYFGPGTRLTVT.

The chain has TRBV6-2 or TRBV6-3 and TRBJ2-7; the D gene is possibly TRBD1 (7 bases). V was trimmed by 7 bases and J by 6 bases, leaving 13 bases between them. The CDR3 has 12 amino acids. Germline CDR1 and CDR2: MNHEY and SVGEGT. The CDR3 DNA reads as TGTGCCAGCAAGGGACAGACTAGCGAGCAGTACTTC. It is translated as CASKGQTSEQYF.